Presented here are 28 T cell receptor beta chains from one specimen sequenced in a study of Graves' ophthalmopathy and Graves' hyperthyroidism listed by TCRdb under 2018. The instrument was an Illumina HiSeq 2000. For repertoire sequencing, TCR beta CDR3 regions were amplified from RNA transcripts. HTBI primers and the Qiagen OneStep RT-PCR kit were used in a first-round RT-PCR, which was followed by a second-round multiplex PCR, size selection and purification. TCRdb applied fastp at Q25 and MiXCR to the public reads, then kept only in-frame beta chains. Here each entry gathers all rows of one CDR3 protein and keeps the most common genes and DNA. This sample holds under 350,000 distinct CDR3 sequences; about a sixth were observed only once. Over 9% of the sample comes from the top ten. Sample: peripheral blood. Receptor source: an adult man with Graves' ophthalmopathy.

This clonotype was recorded at least ten times. The rearrangement uses TRBV29-1 and TRBJ2-7; 13 nucleotides match TRBD2. The germline CDR1 and CDR2 sequences are SQVTM and ANQGSEA. J was trimmed by 1 base and V by 5 bases; bases with no gene match: 5. The CDR3 length is 15 residues. The CDR3 bases are TGCAGCGTTCTGGGACTAGCGGGGAAATCCTACGAGCAGTACTTC. This gives the protein CSVLGLAGKSYEQYF.

This clonotype was observed at least ten times. The rearrangement joins TRBV7-9 to TRBJ1-1; D is perhaps TRBD1 (5 bases). The CDR3 has 14 residues. Germline V gene data show CDR1 as SEHNR and CDR2 as FQNEAQ (reference sequence). V was cut by 3 bases and J by 5 bases, with 13 bases left in between. The CDR3 DNA reads TGTGCCAGCAGCTTGCCCCCGGGGGTAACTGAAGCTTTCTTT. It codes for CASSLPPGVTEAFF.

This clonotype was counted many times. The CDR3 DNA follows: TGTGCCAGCAGATTCCTCGAGACCCAGTACTTC. Protein product: CASRFLETQYF. The V gene is TRBV6-6, the J gene TRBJ2-5; D unresolved. This CDR3 spans 11 amino acids. CDR1 is MNHNY, CDR2 SVGAGI, per germline (reference sequence). V was shortened by 6 bases and J by 5 bases, with 7 bases between the two germline ends.

The gene calls are TRBV28 and TRBJ2-7; the D gene is possibly TRBD1 (7 bases). The germline CDR1 and CDR2 sequences are MDHEN and SYDVKM. Trimming cost V 6 bases and J 2 bases, with 14 bases left between them. This CDR3 is 14 amino acids long. The CDR3 protein is CASRETGTPYEQYF. DNA for the CDR3: TGTGCCAGCAGGGAGACAGGGACTCCCTACGAGCAGTACTTC.

The rearrangement links TRBV27 to TRBJ1-1; D is perhaps TRBD1 (6 bases). The germline V gene encodes CDR1 MNHEY and CDR2 SMNVEV (reference sequence). V was shortened by 0 bases and J by 1 base, with 12 bases between the two germline ends. This CDR3 is built from 16 residues. The chain's CDR3 is CASSLSGGRGNTEAFF. The CDR3, as DNA: TGTGCCAGCAGTTTATCGGGGGGCCGGGGGAACACTGAAGCTTTCTTT.

This clonotype has at least ten counts. The genes are TRBV7-3 and TRBJ1-1; possibly TRBD1 for D (6 bases). This CDR3 has 18 residues. Trimming shortened V by 0 bases and J by 0 bases, and 17 bases separated the two germline ends. CDR1 and CDR2 from the germline V gene are SGHTA and FQGTGA. The DNA for the CDR3 is TGTGCCAGCAGCTTAACGGGCGGGGGCCAGACCATGAACACTGAAGCTTTCTTT. Translating gives CASSLTGGGQTMNTEAFF.

This clonotype appeared many times. CDR3 bases: TGTGCCAGCAGTTTAGTAGCGGGGGGCAAGAGTCAAGAGACCCAGTACTTC. Amino acids: CASSLVAGGKSQETQYF. The chain links TRBV12-3 or TRBV12-4 to TRBJ2-5, with TRBD2 matching 10 bases. The CDR3 is 17 amino acids. V was pared by 1 base and J by 2 bases, with 7 bases of the junction left unmatched.

This clonotype was detected a few times. The rearrangement links TRBV6-1 to TRBJ1-3; D is unresolved. The V end was cut by 2 bases, the J end by 0 bases, with 8 bases between. Germline V CDR1 and CDR2: MNHNS, SASEGT. The length of the CDR3 is 15 residues. The CDR3 nucleotides read TGTGCCAGCAGTGAAAGGGCGACCTCTGGAAACACCATATATTTT. Encoded protein: CASSERATSGNTIYF.

This clonotype occurred many times. The V and J genes are TRBV5-1 and TRBJ1-2; no reliable D call. CDR3 size: 15 residues. V lost 4 bases and J lost 0, with 13 bases in between. The germline V gene has CDR1 SGHRS and CDR2 YFSETQ. The CDR3 DNA reads TGCGCCAGCAGCGCGGACGGTATAACTAACTATGGCTACACCTTC. The encoded protein is CASSADGITNYGYTF.

V is TRBV27 and J is TRBJ2-5; 11 bases map to TRBD1. Germline V gene sequence: CDR1 MNHEY, CDR2 SMNVEV (reference sequence). The ends lost 6 bases at V and 4 bases at J; junction bases unmatched: 10. The CDR3 totals 16 residues. CDR3 in DNA: TGTGCCAGCAGCGATCGGGACAGGGGGTTTCGAGAGACCCAGTACTTC. This sequence encodes CASSDRDRGFRETQYF.

V gene TRBV4-1 combines with J gene TRBJ1-2; 8 nucleotides agree with TRBD1. Per germline, CDR1 MGHRA and CDR2 YSYEKL. CDR3 length equals 15 residues. The ends lost 1 base at V and 9 bases at J; junction bases unmatched: 10. In nucleotides, the CDR3 is TGCGCCAGCAGCCAAGTTGGACAGGGACGAACTAGCTACACCTTC. As protein: CASSQVGQGRTSYTF.

This clonotype has a handful of counts. V usage is TRBV4-2 and J usage is TRBJ1-1, with 12 bases fitting TRBD1. From germline, CDR1 is LGHNA and CDR2 YNFKEQ. Trimming removed 3 bases from V and 7 bases from J; junction bases left unmatched: 6. CDR3 length equals 15 residues. The CDR3 sequence is CASSHPGQGAVEAFF. Written as DNA, the CDR3 is TGTGCCAGCAGCCACCCGGGACAGGGGGCAGTTGAAGCTTTCTTT.

This clonotype was detected many times. The J gene is TRBJ2-7, the V gene TRBV4-2, with 11 bases aligning to TRBD2. This CDR3 contains 20 residues. CDR1 is LGHNA and CDR2 is YNFKEQ in the germline V gene. Germline trimming cut 4 bases from V and 4 bases from J; bases unmatched to any gene: 21. The CDR3 here is CASSPHSGGNPVAGGYEQYF. CDR3 bases: TGTGCCAGCAGCCCCCACTCAGGGGGCAACCCCGTAGCGGGAGGGTACGAGCAGTACTTC.

This clonotype was recorded at least ten times. V usage is TRBV6-5 and J usage is TRBJ2-5; 13 nucleotides line up with TRBD2. V was clipped by 6 bases and J by 2 bases; unmatched bases: 15. This CDR3 has 19 amino acids. Germline assignment: CDR1 MNHEY and CDR2 SVGAGI. Here the CDR3 reads CASRIGGTSGAIWQETQYF. The CDR3 DNA sequence: TGTGCCAGCAGAATAGGAGGGACTAGCGGGGCGATATGGCAAGAGACCCAGTACTTC.

This clonotype was seen at least ten times. The rearrangement uses TRBV5-1 and TRBJ2-7; D call uncertain. V was cut by 1 base and J by 0 bases, with 8 bases left in between. The length of the CDR3 is 14 residues. CDR1 is SGHRS and CDR2 is YFSETQ in the germline V gene. The CDR3 spells CASSLYSSSYEQYF. The CDR3 bases are TGCGCCAGCAGCTTGTATTCGAGCTCCTACGAGCAGTACTTC.

Ten or more counts support this clonotype. This chain links TRBV25-1 with TRBJ1-2; no clear D gene. The CDR3 covers 15 residues. V was pared by 4 bases and J by 5 bases, with 17 bases between. CDR1 and CDR2 from the germline V gene are MGHDK and SYGVNS. CDR3 in DNA: TGTGCCAGCAGTGGCGGGCCTGAGGGCCCTTATGGCTACACCTTC. This encodes CASSGGPEGPYGYTF.

This clonotype occurred many times. J is TRBJ2-5 and V is TRBV15; a possible D gene is TRBD1 (5 bases). The CDR3 extends over 15 amino acids. The V end lost 1 base, the J end lost 2 bases, and 11 bases lay between the germline ends. Germline V lookup: CDR1 LNHNV, CDR2 YYDKDF (reference sequence). CDR3 residues: CATSRGVGPQETQYF. The CDR3 coding sequence is TGTGCCACCAGCAGAGGGGTGGGGCCTCAAGAGACCCAGTACTTC.

This clonotype has ten or more counts. The chain employs TRBV13 and TRBJ1-5, with TRBD1 identical over 8 bases. V shed 4 bases and J 9 bases; nucleotides not matched to a gene: 8. The CDR3 loop spans 14 amino acids. Germline V gives CDR1 PRHDT, CDR2 FYEKMQ (reference sequence). The CDR3 spells CASSSGQAEGPQHF. CDR3 DNA: TGTGCCAGCAGCTCGGGACAGGCCGAGGGGCCCCAGCATTTT.

In nucleotides, the CDR3 is TGTGCCACCAGTGGAGGGACTAGCGGGGCCCCCTGGGAGCAGTACTTC. It is translated as CATSGGTSGAPWEQYF. J is TRBJ2-7 and V is TRBV24-1; TRBD2 agrees at 13 bases. The germline CDR1 and CDR2 sequences are KGHDR and SFDVKD. V shed 5 bases, J shed 7 bases, and the junction held 10 bases outside the gene matches. CDR3 length equals 16 residues.

This clonotype was counted at least ten times. The V and J genes are TRBV28 and TRBJ1-5; D uncertain. The V gene's germline CDR1 is MDHEN and CDR2 SYDVKM. V gave up 0 bases and J gave up 7 bases, with 13 bases separating them. The CDR3 is 15 residues long. The CDR3 reads CASSLWGRESQPQHF. The CDR3 nucleotides are TGTGCCAGCAGTTTATGGGGTAGGGAGAGCCAGCCCCAGCATTTT.

This clonotype was seen ten or more times. The chain is built from TRBV30 and TRBJ2-5; D perhaps matches TRBD1 (6 bases). V lost 3 bases to trimming and J lost 6 bases, with 14 bases between them. Germline V lookup: CDR1 GTSNPN, CDR2 SVGIG (reference sequence). This CDR3 has 13 residues. The CDR3: CAWRNQGTQTQYF. In nucleotides, the CDR3 is TGTGCCTGGAGGAATCAGGGGACGCAGACCCAGTACTTC. Looking up the rest from reference TRBV30 and TRBJ2-5 gives the full variable domain: SQTIHQWPATLVQPVGSPLSLECTVEGTSNPNLYWYRQAAGRGLQLLFYSVGIGQISSEVPQNLSASRPQDRQFILSSKKLLLSDSGFYLCAWRNQGTQTQYFGPGTRLLVL.

This clonotype came up many times. This sequence joins TRBV20-1 and TRBJ2-5, with D unclear. V lost 5 bases and J lost 2, with 12 bases in between. CDR3 length: 13 residues. Germline CDR1 and CDR2: DFQATT and SNEGSKA (reference sequence). The CDR3 bases are TGCAGTGCTTGGACGGAAAAGCAAGAGACCCAGTACTTC. As protein: CSAWTEKQETQYF.

Remarks on this clonotype: Its ends do not fully match the called genes, so a read error is possible. The rearrangement joins TRBV20-1 to TRBJ2-5; 9 bases align to TRBD2. This CDR3 region has 21 residues. Germline CDR1 is DFQATT and CDR2 is SNEGSKA (reference sequence). The CDR3 loop reads CSARGVQRGALPTQFQETHYF. In DNA, the CDR3 is TGCAGTGCTAGAGGAGTCCAGCGGGGGGCTTTGCCCACGCAATTCCAAGAGACCCATTACTTC.

Here the CDR3 reads CASSESEQYF. In DNA form, the CDR3 reads TGTGCCAGCAGTGAGAGCGAGCAGTACTTC. The chain carries TRBV2 and TRBJ2-7; no clear D gene. The germline CDR1 and CDR2 sequences are SNHLY and FYNNEI. Trimming pared 3 bases from V and 6 bases from J, leaving 3 bases between. This CDR3 comprises 10 residues.

This clonotype was counted many times. This chain uses TRBV12-3 or TRBV12-4 with TRBJ2-5; maybe TRBD2 (5 bases). The CDR3 is 13 residues long. V was trimmed by 4 bases and J by 1 base, leaving 7 bases between them. This CDR3 reads CASSSSGQETQYF. The CDR3 DNA follows: TGTGCCAGCAGTTCCAGCGGCCAAGAGACCCAGTACTTC.

There are many counts of this clonotype. This chain links TRBV19 with TRBJ2-2; 9 nucleotides align to TRBD2. The CDR3 runs to 16 residues. V was pared by 3 bases and J by 4 bases, with 6 bases of the junction left unmatched. From germline, CDR1 is LNHDA and CDR2 SQIVND (reference sequence). The CDR3 here is CASSIAGGPRTGELFF. CDR3 bases: TGTGCCAGTAGTATCGCGGGAGGGCCGCGCACCGGGGAGCTGTTTTTT.

In its sample, this clonotype was seen many times. The J gene is TRBJ2-5, the V gene TRBV28; 10 nucleotides line up with TRBD1. V shed 5 bases, J shed 7 bases, and the junction held 13 bases outside the gene matches. Germline CDR1 is MDHEN and CDR2 is SYDVKM. This CDR3 spans 16 amino acids. This CDR3 is CASSGPGTGASVTQYF. For the CDR3, the DNA is TGTGCCAGCAGTGGACCCGGGACAGGGGCGTCGGTGACCCAGTACTTC.

This clonotype was found many times. The chain carries TRBV7-9 and TRBJ1-1; tentatively, D is TRBD1 (5 bases). Trimming cost V 5 bases and J 4 bases, with 17 bases left between them. Per the germline V gene, CDR1 is SEHNR and CDR2 is FQNEAQ (reference sequence). This CDR3 region has 15 residues. The CDR3 DNA sequence: TGTGCCAGCAGCCCCCTAGGGGCCGCCGGCACTGAAGCTTTCTTT. Translating it yields CASSPLGAAGTEAFF.